One sample yielded the 23 T cell receptor beta chains listed below, sequenced in a study of T cell repertoires in cytomegalovirus infection. A single record per CDR3 protein comes from TCRdb applying MiXCR to the reads. The sample consists of about 440,000 distinct CDR3 sequences, roughly 31% of them appearing once. The material sequenced was PBMCs. The receptors were sampled from a human donor in good health (CMV status not recorded). Some clones in this sample may be carry-over from other donors' samples.

With regard to this clonotype: Sequence at one end of the junction differs from germline and may be a read error. The J gene is TRBJ1-1, the V gene TRBV6-2 or TRBV6-3; D is perhaps TRBD1 (6 bases). Germline assignment: CDR1 MNHEY and CDR2 SVGEGT. The CDR3 has 13 amino acids. In DNA, the CDR3 is TGTGACAGCAGTTTCAGGGGAGCCACTGAAGCTTTCTTT. It encodes CDSSFRGATEAFF.

CDR3 nucleotide sequence: TGTGCCAGCAGTACATCGAACACTGAAGCTTTCTTT. Its translation is CASSTSNTEAFF. This chain links TRBV12-3 or TRBV12-4 with TRBJ1-1; D is unresolved. The ends were cut back, 5 bases at V and 1 base at J, with 5 bases in the middle. CDR3 length: 12 amino acids.

This clonotype was detected a few times. The gene calls are TRBV10-3 and TRBJ2-6, with TRBD1 identical over 7 bases. This CDR3 is built from 18 residues. Trimming at V came to 10 bases and at J to 2 bases, leaving 17 bases not matched to a gene. CDR1 and CDR2 from the germline V gene are ENHRY and SYGVKD. For the CDR3, the DNA is TGTGCCAAGAGACAGGGAACCCTGCTATTAGCTGGGGCCAACGTCCTGACTTTC. This codes for CAKRQGTLLLAGANVLTF.

This clonotype was counted between two and nine times. This rearrangement joins TRBV11-2 to TRBJ2-7, with TRBD1 matching 7 bases. In germline, CDR1 is SGHAT, CDR2 FQNNGV. V shed 3 bases and J 0 bases; nucleotides not matched to a gene: 5. The CDR3 covers 15 residues. The CDR3 is CASSLQTGPSYEQYF. For the CDR3, the DNA is TGTGCCAGCAGCTTGCAGACAGGGCCCTCCTACGAGCAGTACTTC.

This clonotype turned up a few times. The genes are TRBV7-2 and TRBJ2-2, with D unclear. This CDR3 has 16 residues. Germline CDR1 reads SGHTA; CDR2 reads FQGNSA. V lost 6 bases, J lost 5 bases, and 19 bases lay in between. CDR3 sequence: CASRSTVVALTGELFF. The CDR3 DNA follows: TGTGCCAGCAGGAGTACAGTGGTGGCTCTGACCGGGGAGCTGTTTTTT.

The chain is built from TRBV11-2 and TRBJ1-5; 7 bases match TRBD1. From germline, CDR1 is SGHAT and CDR2 FQNNGV. The CDR3 sequence is 13 residues long. J was trimmed by 11 bases and V by 5 bases; bases with no gene match: 9. CDR3: CASSQDRNRAQHF. The CDR3 DNA follows: TGTGCCAGCAGCCAGGACAGGAATAGAGCCCAGCATTTT.

This clonotype has a handful of counts. This chain uses TRBV7-8 with TRBJ1-4, with D tentatively TRBD1 (6 bases). CDR3 length: 14 residues. V was trimmed by 5 bases and J by 1 base, leaving 8 bases between them. Germline-derived CDR1 and CDR2 are SGHVS and FQNEAQ. DNA for the CDR3: TGTGCCAGCAGCAAACAGGGAACTAATGAAAAACTGTTTTTT. Amino acids: CASSKQGTNEKLFF.

This chain joins TRBV19 and TRBJ2-2, with D perhaps TRBD1 or TRBD2 (5 bases each). The CDR3 totals 15 residues. Trimming left V 3 bases short and J 2 bases short, with 10 bases between. Germline CDR1 is LNHDA and CDR2 is SQIVND (reference sequence). CDR3 sequence reads: CASSILGVNTGELFF. The DNA for the CDR3 is TGTGCCAGTAGTATTTTGGGGGTCAACACCGGGGAGCTGTTTTTT.

The chain employs TRBV19 and TRBJ1-2, with 9 nucleotides matching TRBD1. Germline CDR1 reads LNHDA; CDR2 reads SQIVND (reference sequence). The CDR3 covers 16 residues. With 7 bases clipped from V and 5 bases from J, the junction kept 14 bases outside the gene matches. The CDR3 bases are TGTGCCAGTACCCCCGGGACAGGGAATCTGCAATATGGCTACACCTTC. It codes for CASTPGTGNLQYGYTF. The entire variable domain, with the rest obtained from reference TRBV19 and TRBJ1-2, is as follows: DGGITQSPKYLFRKEGQNVTLSCEQNLNHDAMYWYRQDPGQGLRLIYYSQIVNDFQKGDIAEGYSVSREKKESFPLTVTSAQKNPTAFYLCASTPGTGNLQYGYTFGSGTRLTVV.

This clonotype was found many times. The chain couples TRBV12-3 or TRBV12-4 to TRBJ1-1; D ambiguous. V lost 3 bases to trimming and J lost 7 bases, with 12 bases between them. The CDR3 loop spans 13 amino acids. This chain's CDR3 is CASSFRQFHEAFF. CDR3 sequence (DNA): TGTGCCAGCAGTTTCCGGCAGTTCCATGAAGCTTTCTTT.

The CDR3 spells CASSQASTGADEQFF. CDR3 nucleotides: TGTGCCAGCAGCCAAGCCAGTACAGGGGCCGATGAGCAGTTCTTC. The genes are TRBV3-1 and TRBJ2-1; 7 bases align to TRBD1. Germline values: CDR1 LGHDT, CDR2 YNNKEL (reference sequence). The CDR3 is 15 residues long. Trimming removed 1 base from V and 8 bases from J; junction bases left unmatched: 8.

V gene TRBV6-1 combines with J gene TRBJ2-5; D is unresolved. Trimming cost V 7 bases and J 10 bases, with 16 bases left between them. This CDR3 has 12 residues. Germline CDR1 is MNHNS and CDR2 is SASEGT. The DNA for the CDR3 is TGTGCCAGCAAAAGTTCCGACTTTTACCAGTACTTC. The encoded protein is CASKSSDFYQYF.

This clonotype has just a few counts. The rearrangement joins TRBV12-3 or TRBV12-4 to TRBJ2-7; D remains unclear. Trimming took off 4 bases at V and 4 bases at J, with 17 bases between the two ends. The CDR3 covers 15 residues. Here the CDR3 DNA reads TGTGCCAGCAGTTCGCGGACGAATCTCGAGTACGAGCAGTACTTC. Residues: CASSSRTNLEYEQYF.

The sample holds a few counts of this clonotype. The V and J genes are TRBV12-3 or TRBV12-4 and TRBJ2-4, with D unclear. V was trimmed by 3 bases and J by 0 bases, leaving 6 bases between them. This CDR3 is 14 amino acids long. The CDR3 DNA follows: TGTGCCAGCAGTTTTTGGGGAGCCAAAAACATTCAGTACTTC. It translates to CASSFWGAKNIQYF.

The table lists this clonotype with a count of one. Likely a read error: the CDR3 ends without its conserved phenylalanine or tryptophan. No DNA is shown, since the ends of the CDR3 on it are uncertain; the CDR3 is the one TCRdb lists. The chain recombines TRBV7-2 with TRBJ1-5; the DNA was not used to check the table's D call, TRBD1. Germline V gene data show CDR1 as SGHTA and CDR2 as FQGNSA. The CDR3 is 16 amino acids long, termini counted. CDR3 loop: CASSLVAEGALQPQPL.

This clonotype came up a few times. The chain uses TRBV5-1 and TRBJ2-7; TRBD1 matches 8 bases. V lost 0 bases to trimming and J lost 6 bases; unmatched junction nucleotides: 8. The CDR3 loop spans 15 amino acids. Germline V lookup: CDR1 SGHRS, CDR2 YFSETQ. The CDR3 DNA follows: TGCGCCAGCAGCTTGGACACCCAGGGGGCTGCCGAGCAGTACTTC. Amino acids: CASSLDTQGAAEQYF. Full variable domain (remainder filled in from reference TRBV5-1 and TRBJ2-7): KAGVTQTPRYLIKTRGQQVTLSCSPISGHRSVSWYQQTPGQGLQFLFEYFSETQRNKGNFPGRFSGRQFSNSRSEMNVSTLELGDSALYLCASSLDTQGAAEQYFGPGTRLTVT.

This clonotype was observed a handful of times. J is TRBJ2-4 and V is TRBV6-2 or TRBV6-3; D unclear. The germline V gene encodes CDR1 MNHEY and CDR2 SVGEGT. The CDR3 extends over 11 amino acids. Trimming stripped 8 bases from V and 6 bases from J, with 8 bases between. The CDR3: CASADGNIQYF. The DNA for the CDR3 is TGTGCCAGCGCGGACGGAAACATTCAGTACTTC.

A note on this clonotype: The germline gene is not matched at one end of the junction; a read error may be the cause. V is TRBV7-2 and J is TRBJ1-1; D might be TRBD1 (5 bases). Germline V CDR1 and CDR2: SGHTA, FQGNSA. There are 13 residues in the CDR3. The CDR3 loop is CSSSLGDSTEYFF. In DNA, the CDR3 is TGTTCCAGCAGCTTAGGGGACTCCACTGAATATTTCTTT. Complete variable domain (other parts from reference TRBV7-2 and TRBJ1-1): GAGVSQSPSNKVTEKGKDVELRCDPISGHTALYWYRQSLGQGLEFLIYFQGNSAPDKSGLPSDRFSAERTGGSVSTLTIQRTQQEDSAVYLCSSSLGDSTEYFFGQGTRLTVV.

The rearrangement links TRBV3-1 to TRBJ2-5; no firm D call. Trimming cost V 1 base and J 2 bases, with 14 bases left between them. Germline V CDR1 and CDR2: LGHDT, YNNKEL (reference sequence). CDR3 size: 16 residues. As DNA, the CDR3 is TGTGCCAGCAGCCAAGTTAGTGACTCCCCGCAAGAGACCCAGTACTTC. The encoded protein is CASSQVSDSPQETQYF.

The chain couples TRBV6-2 or TRBV6-3 to TRBJ2-5; 9 bases match TRBD1. Trimming cost V 7 bases and J 3 bases; bases outside gene matches: 15. The CDR3 totals 17 residues. The germline CDR1 and CDR2 sequences are MNHEY and SVGEGT. CDR3 loop: CASNYRSRTGVEETQYF. For the CDR3, the DNA is TGTGCCAGCAACTACCGATCCCGGACAGGGGTGGAAGAGACCCAGTACTTC.

This clonotype has only a few counts. The chain employs TRBV6-2 or TRBV6-3 and TRBJ2-1; D gene unclear. Germline V lookup: CDR1 MNHEY, CDR2 SVGEGT. Trimming left V 2 bases short and J 7 bases short, with 18 bases between. CDR3 length equals 16 residues. The CDR3 is CASSYAHPSRYNEQFF. In nucleotides, the CDR3 is TGTGCCAGCAGTTACGCCCATCCCTCTAGGTATAATGAGCAGTTCTTC.

Remarks on this clonotype: A read error may produce the germline difference seen at one junction end. The chain couples TRBV11-2 to TRBJ2-2, with D uncertain. The CDR3 contains 12 residues. The V gene's germline CDR1 is SGHAT and CDR2 FQNNGV. CDR3 in DNA: TGTGCCAGCAGCTTCGACACCGTGGAGCTGTTTTTT. Amino acids: CASSFDTVELFF.

The chain couples TRBV7-6 to TRBJ2-2; 7 bases match TRBD1. V shed 1 base, J shed 2 bases, and the junction held 4 bases outside the gene matches. CDR3 size: 16 residues. The germline V gene has CDR1 SGHVS and CDR2 FNYEAQ. Here the CDR3 DNA reads TGTGCCAGCAGCTTAGGACAGGGCGTCAACACCGGGGAGCTGTTTTTT. Its translation is CASSLGQGVNTGELFF.